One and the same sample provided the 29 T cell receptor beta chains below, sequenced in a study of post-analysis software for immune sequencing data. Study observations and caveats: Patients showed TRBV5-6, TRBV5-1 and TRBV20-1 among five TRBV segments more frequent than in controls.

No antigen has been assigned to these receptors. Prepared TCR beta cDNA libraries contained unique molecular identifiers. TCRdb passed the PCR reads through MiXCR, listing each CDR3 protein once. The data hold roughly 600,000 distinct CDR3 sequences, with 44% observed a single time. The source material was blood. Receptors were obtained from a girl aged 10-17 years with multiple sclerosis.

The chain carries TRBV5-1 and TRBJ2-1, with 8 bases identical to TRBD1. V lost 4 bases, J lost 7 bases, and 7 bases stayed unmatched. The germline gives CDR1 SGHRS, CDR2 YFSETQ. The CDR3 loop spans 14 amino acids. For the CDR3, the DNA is TGCGCCAGCAGCCCCGGACAGGGTCAAAATGAGCAGTTCTTC. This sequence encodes CASSPGQGQNEQFF.

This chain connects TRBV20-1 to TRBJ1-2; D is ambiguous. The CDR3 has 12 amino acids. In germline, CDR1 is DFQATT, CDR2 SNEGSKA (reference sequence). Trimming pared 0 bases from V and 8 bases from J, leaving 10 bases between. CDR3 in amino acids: CSARDPQSGYTF. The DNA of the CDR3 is TGCAGTGCTAGAGATCCTCAATCGGGCTACACCTTC.

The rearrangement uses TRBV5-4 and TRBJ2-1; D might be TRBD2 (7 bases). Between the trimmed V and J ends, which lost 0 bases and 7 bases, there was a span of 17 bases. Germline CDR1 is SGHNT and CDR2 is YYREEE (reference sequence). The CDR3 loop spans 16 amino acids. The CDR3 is CASSLEGGTLYNEQFF. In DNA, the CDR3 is TGTGCCAGCAGCTTGGAGGGGGGGACTTTATATAATGAGCAGTTCTTC.

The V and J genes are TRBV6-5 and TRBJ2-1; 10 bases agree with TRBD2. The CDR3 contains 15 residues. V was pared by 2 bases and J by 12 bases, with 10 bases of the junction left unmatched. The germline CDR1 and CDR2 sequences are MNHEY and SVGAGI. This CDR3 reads CASSYQSGRGSGQFF. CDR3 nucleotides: TGTGCCAGCAGTTACCAGAGCGGGAGGGGCTCCGGGCAGTTCTTC.

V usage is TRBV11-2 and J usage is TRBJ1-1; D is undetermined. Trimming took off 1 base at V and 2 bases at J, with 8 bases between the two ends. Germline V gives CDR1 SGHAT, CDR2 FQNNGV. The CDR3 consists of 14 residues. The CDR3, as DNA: TGTGCCAGCAGCTTAGCAGTGTTCAACACTGAAGCTTTCTTT. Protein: CASSLAVFNTEAFF.

In DNA, the CDR3 is TGTGCCATCAGTGATAAGACAGGGAACACTGAAGCTTTCTTT. Residues: CAISDKTGNTEAFF. The chain employs TRBV10-3 and TRBJ1-1; TRBD1 is a possible D gene (6 bases). Germline V CDR1 and CDR2: ENHRY, SYGVKD. The CDR3 totals 14 residues. V was cut by 3 bases and J by 1 base, with 9 bases left in between.

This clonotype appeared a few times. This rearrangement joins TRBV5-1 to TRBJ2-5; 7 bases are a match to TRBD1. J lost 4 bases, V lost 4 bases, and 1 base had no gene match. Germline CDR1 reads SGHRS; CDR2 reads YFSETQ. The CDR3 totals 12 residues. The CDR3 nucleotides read TGCGCCAGCAGCCGACAGGGAGAGACCCAGTACTTC. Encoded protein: CASSRQGETQYF.

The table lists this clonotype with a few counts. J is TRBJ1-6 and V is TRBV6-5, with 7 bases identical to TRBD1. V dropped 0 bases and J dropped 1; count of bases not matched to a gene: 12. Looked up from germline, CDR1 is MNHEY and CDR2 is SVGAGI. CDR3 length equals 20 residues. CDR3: CASSYSFVKGASSYNSPLHF. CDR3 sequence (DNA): TGTGCCAGCAGTTACTCGTTTGTAAAGGGGGCATCGTCCTATAATTCACCCCTCCACTTT.

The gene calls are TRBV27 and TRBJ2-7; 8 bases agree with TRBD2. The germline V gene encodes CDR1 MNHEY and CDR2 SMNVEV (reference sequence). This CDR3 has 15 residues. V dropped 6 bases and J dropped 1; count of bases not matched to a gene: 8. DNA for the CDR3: TGTGCCAGCAGCGCCCCGGGGGGGGAATCCTACGAGCAGTACTTC. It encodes CASSAPGGESYEQYF.

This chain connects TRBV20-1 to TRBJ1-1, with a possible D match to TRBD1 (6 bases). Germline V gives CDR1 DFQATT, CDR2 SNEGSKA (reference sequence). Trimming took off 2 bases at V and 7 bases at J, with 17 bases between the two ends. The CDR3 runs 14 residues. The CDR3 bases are TGCAGTGCTAGAAGGGGGACCCGCCGGGTTGAAGCTTTCTTT. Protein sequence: CSARRGTRRVEAFF.

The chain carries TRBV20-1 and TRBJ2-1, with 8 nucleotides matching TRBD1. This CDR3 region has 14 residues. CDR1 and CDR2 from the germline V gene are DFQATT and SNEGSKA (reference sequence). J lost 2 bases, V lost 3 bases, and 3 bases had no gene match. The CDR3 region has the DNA TGCAGTGCTAGGACAGGGGCAACCTACAATGAGCAGTTCTTC. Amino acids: CSARTGATYNEQFF.

The CDR3 nucleotides are TGCAGTGCTATTCGGGACAGCTATAGCAATCAGCCCCAGCATTTT. Its translation: CSAIRDSYSNQPQHF. V is TRBV20-1 and J is TRBJ1-5; TRBD1 aligns across 7 bases. The germline gives CDR1 DFQATT, CDR2 SNEGSKA (reference sequence). After removal of 4 bases from V and 0 bases from J, the junction contained 6 bases not matched to a gene. This CDR3 region has 15 residues.

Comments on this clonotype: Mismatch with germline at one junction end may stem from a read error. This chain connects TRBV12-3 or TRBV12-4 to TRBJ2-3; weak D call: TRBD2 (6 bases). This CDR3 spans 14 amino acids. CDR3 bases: TGCGCCAGCCTTAAGGACTACTTCACAGATACGCAGTATTTT. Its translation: CASLKDYFTDTQYF.

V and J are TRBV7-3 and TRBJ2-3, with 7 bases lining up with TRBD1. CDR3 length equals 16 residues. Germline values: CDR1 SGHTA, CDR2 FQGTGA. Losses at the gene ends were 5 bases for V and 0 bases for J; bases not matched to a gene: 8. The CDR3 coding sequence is TGTGCCAGCAGCCCGGGACAGACCTCTAGCACAGATACGCAGTATTTT. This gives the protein CASSPGQTSSTDTQYF.

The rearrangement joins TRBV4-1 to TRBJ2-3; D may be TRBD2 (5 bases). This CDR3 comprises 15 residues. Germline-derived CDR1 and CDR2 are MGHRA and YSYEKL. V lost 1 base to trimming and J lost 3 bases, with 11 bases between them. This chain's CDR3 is CASSQAGNPTDTQYF. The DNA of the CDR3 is TGCGCCAGCAGCCAAGCGGGGAATCCGACAGATACGCAGTATTTT.

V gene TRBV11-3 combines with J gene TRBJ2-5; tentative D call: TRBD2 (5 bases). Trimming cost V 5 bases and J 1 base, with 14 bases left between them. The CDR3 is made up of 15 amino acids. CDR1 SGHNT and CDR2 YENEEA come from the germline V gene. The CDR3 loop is CASSHIGRGQETQYF. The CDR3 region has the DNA TGTGCCAGCAGCCACATTGGACGGGGCCAAGAGACCCAGTACTTC.

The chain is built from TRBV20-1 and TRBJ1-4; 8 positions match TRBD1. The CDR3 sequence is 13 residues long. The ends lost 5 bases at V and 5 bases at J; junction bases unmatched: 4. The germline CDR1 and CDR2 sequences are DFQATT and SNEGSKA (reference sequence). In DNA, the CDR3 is TGCAGTGCTGTACAGGGGGTGAATGAAAAACTGTTTTTT. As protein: CSAVQGVNEKLFF.

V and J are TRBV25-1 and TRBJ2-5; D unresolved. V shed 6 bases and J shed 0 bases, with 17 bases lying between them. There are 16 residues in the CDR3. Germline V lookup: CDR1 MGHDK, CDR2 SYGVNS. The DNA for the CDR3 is TGTGCCAGCAGCGAGCGATGGTTGGTGAACCAAGAGACCCAGTACTTC. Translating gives CASSERWLVNQETQYF.

The chain's CDR3 is CAISEGPRSGYTF. The CDR3 DNA is TGTGCCATCAGTGAGGGACCGCGCAGCGGCTACACCTTC. The V gene is TRBV10-3, the J gene TRBJ1-2; D ambiguous. Germline V CDR1 and CDR2: ENHRY, SYGVKD. This CDR3 region has 13 residues. V lost 2 bases, J lost 8 bases, and 12 bases lay in between.

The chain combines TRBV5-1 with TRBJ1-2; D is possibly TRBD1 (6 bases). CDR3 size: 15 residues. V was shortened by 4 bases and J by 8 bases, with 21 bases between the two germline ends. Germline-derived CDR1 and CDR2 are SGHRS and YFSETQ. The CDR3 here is CASSQSTGAPGGYTF. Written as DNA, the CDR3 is TGCGCCAGCAGCCAATCCACGGGGGCCCCAGGCGGCTACACCTTC.

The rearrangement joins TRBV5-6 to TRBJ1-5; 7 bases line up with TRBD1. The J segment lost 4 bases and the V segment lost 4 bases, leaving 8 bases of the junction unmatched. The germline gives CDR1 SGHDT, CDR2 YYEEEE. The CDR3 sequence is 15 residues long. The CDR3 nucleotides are TGTGCCAGCAGCGCCAGACAGGGTCCTAATCAGCCCCAGCATTTT. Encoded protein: CASSARQGPNQPQHF.

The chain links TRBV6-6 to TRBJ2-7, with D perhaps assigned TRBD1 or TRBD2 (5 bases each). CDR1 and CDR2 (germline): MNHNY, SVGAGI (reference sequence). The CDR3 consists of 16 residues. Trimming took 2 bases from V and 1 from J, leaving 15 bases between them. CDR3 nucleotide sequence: TGTGCCAGCAGTTACGGGTCGGGACGGAGGTCCTACGAGCAGTACTTC. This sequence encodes CASSYGSGRRSYEQYF.

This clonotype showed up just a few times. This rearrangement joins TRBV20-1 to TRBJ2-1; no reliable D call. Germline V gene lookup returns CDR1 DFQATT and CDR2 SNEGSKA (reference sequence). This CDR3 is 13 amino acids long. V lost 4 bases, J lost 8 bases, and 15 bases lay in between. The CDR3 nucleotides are TGCAGTGCTACTAGGCCCCTTACCTATGAGCAGTTCTTC. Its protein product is CSATRPLTYEQFF.

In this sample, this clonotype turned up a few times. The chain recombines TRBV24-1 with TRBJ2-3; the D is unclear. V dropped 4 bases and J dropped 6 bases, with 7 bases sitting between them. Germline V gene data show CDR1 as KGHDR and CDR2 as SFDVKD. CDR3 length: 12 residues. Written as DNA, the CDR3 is TGTGCCACCAGTGACCGAGAGGATACGCAGTATTTT. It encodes CATSDREDTQYF.

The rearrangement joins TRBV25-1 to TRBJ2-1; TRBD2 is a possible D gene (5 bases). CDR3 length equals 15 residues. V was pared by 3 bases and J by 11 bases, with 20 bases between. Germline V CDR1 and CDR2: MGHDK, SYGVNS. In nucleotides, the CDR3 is TGTGCCAGCAGTGAGTCAGAAATTGGAGGCCCGAAGCAGTTCTTC. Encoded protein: CASSESEIGGPKQFF.

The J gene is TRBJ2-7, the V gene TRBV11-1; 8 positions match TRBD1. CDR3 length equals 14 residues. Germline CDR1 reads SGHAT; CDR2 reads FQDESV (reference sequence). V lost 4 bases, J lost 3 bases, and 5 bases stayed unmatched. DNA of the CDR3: TGTGCCAGCAGCTCTTCAGGGGGCCTCTACGAGCAGTACTTC. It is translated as CASSSSGGLYEQYF.

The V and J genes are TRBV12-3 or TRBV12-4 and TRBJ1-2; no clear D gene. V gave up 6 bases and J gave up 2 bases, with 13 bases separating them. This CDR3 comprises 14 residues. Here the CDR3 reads CASRPPGRNYGYTF. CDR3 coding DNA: TGTGCCAGCAGGCCGCCTGGACGAAACTATGGCTACACCTTC.

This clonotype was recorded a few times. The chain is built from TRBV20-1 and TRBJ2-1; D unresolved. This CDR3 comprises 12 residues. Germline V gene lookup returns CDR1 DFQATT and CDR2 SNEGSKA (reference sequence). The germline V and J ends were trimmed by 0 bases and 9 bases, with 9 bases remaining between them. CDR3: CSARDKDGEQFF. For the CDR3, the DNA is TGCAGTGCTAGAGATAAGGATGGTGAGCAGTTCTTC.

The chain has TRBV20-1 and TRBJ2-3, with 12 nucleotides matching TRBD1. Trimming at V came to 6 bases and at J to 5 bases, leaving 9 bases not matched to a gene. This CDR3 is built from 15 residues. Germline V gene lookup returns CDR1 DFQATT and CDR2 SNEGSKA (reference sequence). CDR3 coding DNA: TGCAGTGCCGGGGGGACAGGGGGCATGGGAGATACGCAGTATTTT. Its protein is CSAGGTGGMGDTQYF.